The 25 T cell receptor beta chains given below trace back to one sample, sequenced in a study of blood T cell repertoires in COVID-19. Sequencing was performed with immunoSEQ multiplex PCR; in TCRdb, only in-frame clones are kept and a portion is missing. The sample contains a few hundred thousand clones, 85% to 90% of which appear only once. Sequencing was performed on PBMCs or T cells enriched from blood (not recorded which). The source of these receptors is a woman in her forties who had recovered from COVID-19.

The V gene is TRBV4-3, the J gene TRBJ2-7; D perhaps matches TRBD2 (6 bases). Trimming pared 0 bases from V and 5 bases from J, leaving 11 bases between. Germline CDR1 LGHNA, CDR2 YSLEER. The CDR3 covers 14 residues. The CDR3: CASSQEFWGDEQYF. The DNA for the CDR3 is TGCGCCAGCAGCCAAGAGTTTTGGGGGGACGAGCAGTACTTC.

The chain employs TRBV11-2 and TRBJ1-4, with 7 bases aligning to TRBD1. Germline V gene sequence: CDR1 SGHAT, CDR2 FQNNGV. After removal of 3 bases from V and 11 bases from J, the junction contained 9 bases not matched to a gene. This CDR3 has 14 amino acids. The CDR3 reads CASSFEQGKGKLFF. The CDR3 DNA is TGTGCCAGCAGCTTTGAACAGGGGAAGGGGAAACTGTTTTTT.

A word on this clone: One junction end does not reproduce the germline sequence, and a read error may be involved. This sequence joins TRBV7-7 and TRBJ1-2, with D possibly matching TRBD1 (5 bases). This CDR3 spans 14 amino acids. Germline values: CDR1 SSHAT, CDR2 FNYEAQ (reference sequence). This CDR3 reads CASSPQRGTYGYTF. CDR3 coding DNA: TGTGCTAGCAGCCCCCAAAGGGGCACTTATGGCTACACCTTC.

The J gene is TRBJ2-2, the V gene TRBV6-2 or TRBV6-3, with TRBD1 as a possible D gene (6 bases). CDR3 size: 15 residues. V lost 2 bases, J lost 3 bases, and 10 bases lay in between. Per the germline V gene, CDR1 is MNHEY and CDR2 is SVGEGT. As DNA, the CDR3 is TGTGCCAGCAGTTACCCCACAGGGTACACCGGGGAGCTGTTTTTT. It yields the protein CASSYPTGYTGELFF.

This chain joins TRBV10-2 and TRBJ2-5, with D hard to call. V lost 10 bases and J 3 bases, leaving 3 bases between the germline ends. The CDR3 extends over 9 amino acids. Germline CDR1 is WSHSY and CDR2 is SAAADI. CDR3 DNA: TGCGCCAATAAAGAGACCCAGTACTTC. It specifies CANKETQYF.

The rearrangement joins TRBV3-1 (or the pseudogene TRBV3-2) to TRBJ2-2; the match to TRBD2 covers 8 bases. Germline V gives CDR1 LGHDT, CDR2 YNNKEL (reference sequence). V gave up 4 bases and J gave up 2 bases; unmatched junction bases: 12. The CDR3 sequence is 18 residues long. CDR3 protein: CASSRGRLGTSNTGELFF. The DNA of the CDR3 is TGTGCCAGCAGCCGCGGGAGGCTCGGGACTTCTAACACCGGGGAGCTGTTTTTT.

The gene calls are TRBV5-8 and TRBJ1-2; D is possibly TRBD1 (6 bases). Germline V gene lookup returns CDR1 SGHTS and CDR2 YDEGEE. With 4 bases removed from V and 1 base from J, the gap between germline ends came to 11 bases. The CDR3 loop spans 14 amino acids. CDR3 sequence (DNA): TGTGCCAGCAGCCAGGGCAGGGGTAACTATGGCTACACCTTC. Protein sequence: CASSQGRGNYGYTF. Using reference TRBV5-8 and TRBJ1-2 for the parts outside the CDR3, the full variable domain is EAGVTQSPTHLIKTRGQQATLRCSPISGHTSVYWYQQALGLGLQFLLWYDEGEERNRGNFPPRFSGRQFPNYSSELNVNALELEDSALYLCASSQGRGNYGYTFGSGTRLTVV.

The chain joins TRBV7-9 to TRBJ1-4; D might be TRBD1 (5 bases). Germline V lookup: CDR1 SEHNR, CDR2 FQNEAQ (reference sequence). Trimming shortened V by 1 base and J by 4 bases, and 7 bases separated the two germline ends. The CDR3 runs 14 residues. The CDR3 DNA is TGTGCCAGCAGCTTAGGGGACTTTAATGAAAAACTGTTTTTT. Protein: CASSLGDFNEKLFF.

J is TRBJ2-1 and V is TRBV7-9; TRBD2 aligns across 9 bases. Unmatched junction bases numbered 8, after V lost 5 bases and J lost 3 bases. CDR1 and CDR2 from the germline V gene are SEHNR and FQNEAQ (reference sequence). CDR3 length: 16 amino acids. The chain's CDR3 is CASSPVAGEFYNEQFF. The CDR3 region has the DNA TGTGCCAGCAGCCCAGTAGCGGGAGAGTTCTACAATGAGCAGTTCTTC.

The rearrangement joins TRBV7-9 to TRBJ2-3; 11 bases agree with TRBD2. CDR3 length: 18 amino acids. The V gene's germline CDR1 is SEHNR and CDR2 FQNEAQ (reference sequence). Germline trimming cut 2 bases from V and 1 base from J; bases unmatched to any gene: 8. CDR3 sequence reads: CASSLLAGGGLGTDTQYF. Here the CDR3 DNA reads TGTGCCAGCAGCTTACTAGCGGGAGGTGGATTGGGCACAGATACGCAGTATTTT.

This sequence joins TRBV29-1 and TRBJ1-1, with TRBD1 matching over 8 bases. V shed 5 bases, J shed 1 base, and the junction held 6 bases outside the gene matches. CDR3 length: 14 residues. Germline assignment: CDR1 SQVTM and CDR2 ANQGSEA. The CDR3 DNA is TGCAGCGTTTCGCAGACAGGGGCGAACACTGAAGCTTTCTTT. This codes for CSVSQTGANTEAFF.

This chain joins TRBV20-1 and TRBJ1-1; the D gene is possibly TRBD1 (5 bases). The CDR3 is made up of 14 amino acids. The germline V gene has CDR1 DFQATT and CDR2 SNEGSKA (reference sequence). Trimming took 3 bases from V and 1 from J, leaving 12 bases between them. CDR3 in amino acids: CSASTAGSNTEAFF. The CDR3 nucleotides read TGCAGTGCTAGTACCGCAGGGTCGAACACTGAAGCTTTCTTT.

In its sample, this clone was seen a few times. This chain joins TRBV4-1 and TRBJ2-5, with a weak D call TRBD2 (5 bases). Trimming removed 0 bases at V and 7 bases at J, with 6 bases between. The CDR3 has 12 residues. In germline, CDR1 is MGHRA, CDR2 YSYEKL. CDR3 loop: CASSQERATQYF. The CDR3 coding sequence is TGCGCCAGCAGCCAAGAGAGGGCGACCCAGTACTTC.

The V and J genes are TRBV28 and TRBJ1-1, with 10 bases lining up with TRBD1. Per the germline V gene, CDR1 is MDHEN and CDR2 is SYDVKM. The CDR3 has 16 residues. V gave up 4 bases and J gave up 8 bases; unmatched junction bases: 13. The CDR3 loop is CASSSRQGARGSEAFF. The CDR3 DNA reads TGTGCCAGCAGTTCGCGACAGGGGGCCAGGGGGTCAGAAGCTTTCTTT.

The V gene is TRBV27, the J gene TRBJ1-6; TRBD1 is a possible D gene (6 bases). There are 13 residues in the CDR3. CDR1 and CDR2 (germline): MNHEY, SMNVEV (reference sequence). Deletions cut 4 bases from V and 5 bases from J, with 6 bases between. Written as DNA, the CDR3 is TGTGCCAGCAGTTGGACAGATAATTCACCCCTCCACTTT. Translated, it gives CASSWTDNSPLHF.

The V call is TRBV13, the J call TRBJ2-1, with a weak D call TRBD2 (6 bases). This CDR3 region has 18 residues. Germline lookup yields CDR1 PRHDT and CDR2 FYEKMQ (reference sequence). V shed 1 base and J shed 8 bases, with 24 bases lying between them. CDR3 nucleotides: TGTGCCAGCAGCTTAGATTGCGGGATAGTACAGTGTAACTATGAGCAGTTCTTC. This gives the protein CASSLDCGIVQCNYEQFF.

The V and J genes are TRBV27 and TRBJ1-1, with 9 bases lining up with TRBD1. The V gene end was trimmed by 6 bases and the J gene end by 4 bases; junction bases not matched to a gene: 6. There are 14 residues in the CDR3. The germline gives CDR1 MNHEY, CDR2 SMNVEV (reference sequence). CDR3 loop: CASRPDRGITEAFF. DNA of the CDR3: TGTGCCAGCAGGCCTGACAGGGGGATCACTGAAGCTTTCTTT.

The rearrangement joins TRBV5-5 to TRBJ2-5, with a weak D call TRBD1 (6 bases). The germline CDR1 and CDR2 sequences are SGHKS and YYEKEE (reference sequence). This CDR3 contains 14 residues. Trimming removed 4 bases from V and 3 bases from J, with 13 bases in between. The CDR3: CASSRIPGEETQYF. CDR3 nucleotides: TGTGCCAGCAGCCGAATCCCAGGGGAAGAGACCCAGTACTTC. The full variable domain, its missing parts supplied by reference TRBV5-5 and TRBJ2-5, is DAGVTQSPTHLIKTRGQQVTLRCSPISGHKSVSWYQQVLGQGPQFIFQYYEKEERGRGNFPDRFSARQFPNYSSELNVNALLLGDSALYLCASSRIPGEETQYFGPGTRLLVL.

V is TRBV7-9 and J is TRBJ2-1, with 14 bases identical to TRBD2. The CDR3 totals 18 residues. Germline assignment: CDR1 SEHNR and CDR2 FQNEAQ (reference sequence). With 4 bases clipped from V and 0 bases from J, the junction kept 5 bases outside the gene matches. CDR3 nucleotide sequence: TGTGCCAGCAGCTCCGGGACTAGCGGGGGCAGCTCCTACAATGAGCAGTTCTTC. It specifies CASSSGTSGGSSYNEQFF. Together with reference TRBV7-9 and TRBJ2-1, the CDR3 gives the full variable domain: DTGVSQNPRHKITKRGQNVTFRCDPISEHNRLYWYRQTLGQGPEFLTYFQNEAQLEKSRLLSDRFSAERPKGSFSTLEIQRTEQGDSAMYLCASSSGTSGGSSYNEQFFGPGTRLTVL.

This chain joins TRBV15 and TRBJ2-7, with 9 bases that match TRBD1. The V and J ends lost 4 bases and 7 bases, in that order; junction bases with no gene match: 11. CDR1 is LNHNV, CDR2 YYDKDF, per germline (reference sequence). The CDR3 is made up of 15 amino acids. DNA of the CDR3: TGTGCCACCAGCACATTCAGGGGACAGGGCGGGGAGCAGTACTTC. Translating it yields CATSTFRGQGGEQYF. Looking up the rest from reference TRBV15 and TRBJ2-7 gives the full variable domain: DAMVIQNPRYQVTQFGKPVTLSCSQTLNHNVMYWYQQKSSQAPKLLFHYYDKDFNNEADTPDNFQSRRPNTSFCFLDIRSPGLGDTAMYLCATSTFRGQGGEQYFGPGTRLTVT.

The rearrangement uses TRBV29-1 and TRBJ2-5; TRBD2 aligns across 8 bases. Trimming removed 5 bases from V and 0 bases from J; junction bases left unmatched: 2. The CDR3 covers 13 residues. The germline V gene encodes CDR1 SQVTM and CDR2 ANQGSEA. CDR3 nucleotide sequence: TGCAGCGTTCGCGGGGGGTACCAAGAGACCCAGTACTTC. Protein sequence: CSVRGGYQETQYF.

This clone was seen a single time. The CDR3 DNA follows: TGTGCCAGCAGCCAAGATAGGGCCCGCGGAGGGGAGACCCAGTACTTC. Translating it yields CASSQDRARGGETQYF. The chain couples TRBV4-2 to TRBJ2-5; TRBD2 might be the D (6 bases). Trimming removed 0 bases from V and 5 bases from J, with 16 bases in between. Per the germline V gene, CDR1 is LGHNA and CDR2 is YNFKEQ. The length of the CDR3 is 16 residues.

The rearrangement uses TRBV4-1 and TRBJ2-3, with 10 positions matching TRBD2. The CDR3 spans 19 residues. Germline V CDR1 and CDR2: MGHRA, YSYEKL. The trim removed 0 bases at V and 2 bases at J, leaving 11 bases unmatched. The CDR3 loop is CASSQDPASGGYITDTQYF. The CDR3 nucleotides are TGCGCCAGCAGCCAAGATCCGGCTAGCGGGGGTTATATCACAGATACGCAGTATTTT.

The chain is built from TRBV18 and TRBJ2-7; 11 positions match TRBD1. V was clipped by 6 bases and J by 6 bases; unmatched bases: 10. Germline lookup yields CDR1 KGHSH and CDR2 LQKENI. The CDR3 is 15 residues long. CDR3 coding DNA: TGTGCCAGCTCGCGGGACAGGGGGGCGGGATCCGAGCAGTACTTC. This sequence encodes CASSRDRGAGSEQYF.

The rearrangement joins TRBV6-5 to TRBJ1-1; D is possibly TRBD1 (5 bases). V was clipped by 7 bases and J by 3 bases, with 18 bases between them. This CDR3 is 15 amino acids long. The germline CDR1 and CDR2 sequences are MNHEY and SVGAGI. The DNA of the CDR3 is TGTGCCAGCACCCTCCGGGGGACGGCAGACACTGAAGCTTTCTTT. It translates to CASTLRGTADTEAFF.